The 18 T cell receptor beta chains reported below all come from one sample, sequenced in a study of regulatory T cells in long-lasting Graves disease. As to time point: persistent/refractory GD, antithyroid drugs over 5 years with positive TRAb. The TCR library used RNA extracted from PBMCs. Library construction for TCR beta used iRepertoire HTBI primers and Arm-PCR of CDR3 regions. MiXCR, run by TCRdb on the multiplex PCR reads, gives a single entry per CDR3 protein. Counted here are some 370,000 distinct CDR3 sequences, 20% to 25% occurring once; the ten biggest clones make up 25% to 30%. The specimen comprised peripheral blood mononuclear cells (PBMCs), sampled when the disease was refractory, from a patient treated with antithyroid drugs. These receptors were obtained from a woman between 35 and 50 years old with Graves disease.

This clonotype showed up just a few times. The chain carries TRBV20-1 and TRBJ2-2, with D possibly matching TRBD2 (6 bases). Germline V gene sequence: CDR1 DFQATT, CDR2 SNEGSKA (reference sequence). The CDR3 loop spans 17 amino acids. Trimming pared 3 bases from V and 1 base from J, leaving 18 bases between. As DNA, the CDR3 is TGCAGTGCTAGGACCCGGCCGGGACTTGTGAACACCGGGGAGCTGTTTTTT. It encodes CSARTRPGLVNTGELFF.

This clonotype appeared a few times. The rearrangement joins TRBV13 to TRBJ1-1, with 8 bases aligning to TRBD1. The CDR3 length is 17 residues. Trimming took 6 bases from V and 5 from J; bases not matched to a gene: 17. The V gene's germline CDR1 is PRHDT and CDR2 FYEKMQ (reference sequence). As DNA, the CDR3 is TGTGCCAGCAGGCCCTTAACGGGACAGGTCATTAAAACTGAAGCTTTCTTT. Translating it yields CASRPLTGQVIKTEAFF.

The table lists this clonotype with a few counts. The CDR3 here is CASSLTALAKNIQYF. In DNA form, the CDR3 reads TGTGCCAGCAGCCTTACCGCCCTAGCCAAAAACATTCAGTACTTC. The chain is built from TRBV3-1 and TRBJ2-4, with D uncertain. V lost 4 bases and J 0 bases, leaving 10 bases between the germline ends. Germline CDR1 is LGHDT and CDR2 is YNNKEL (reference sequence). The CDR3 loop spans 15 amino acids.

The sample holds a few counts of this clonotype. The chain joins TRBV7-6 to TRBJ1-3; 7 nucleotides match TRBD1. The ends lost 5 bases at V and 5 bases at J; junction bases unmatched: 9. CDR1 SGHVS and CDR2 FNYEAQ come from the germline V gene. The CDR3 contains 15 residues. CDR3 loop: CASSPRTGQRNTIYF. The DNA for the CDR3 is TGTGCCAGCAGCCCGAGGACAGGACAAAGAAACACCATATATTTT.

As to this clonotype: One end of the junction fails to match germline, which may point to a read error. The V gene is TRBV18, the J gene TRBJ1-1; D is undetermined. The germline V gene has CDR1 KGHSH and CDR2 LQKENI. The CDR3 runs 15 residues. In nucleotides, the CDR3 is TGTGCCAGCTCACCAAGAGTCGGTATATACACCGAAGCTTTCTTT. Its translation is CASSPRVGIYTEAFF.

This clonotype was seen many times. The J gene is TRBJ2-7, the V gene TRBV28; D possibly corresponds to TRBD2 (6 bases). There are 13 residues in the CDR3. Germline V gives CDR1 MDHEN, CDR2 SYDVKM. Trimming removed 11 bases at V and 9 bases at J, with 23 bases between. CDR3 sequence reads: CASRDRGGWMQYF. CDR3 in DNA: TGTGCCTCCCGGGACCGAGGAGGGTGGATGCAGTACTTC.

The gene calls are TRBV7-2 and TRBJ2-1; D unresolved. This CDR3 has 15 residues. CDR1 and CDR2 from the germline V gene are SGHTA and FQGNSA. Trimming removed 1 base from V and 2 bases from J, with 9 bases in between. CDR3 bases: TGTGCCAGCAGCTTAGAACAGCTGGCCTACAATGAGCAGTTCTTC. This codes for CASSLEQLAYNEQFF. Using reference TRBV7-2 and TRBJ2-1 for the parts outside the CDR3, the full variable domain is GAGVSQSPSNKVTEKGKDVELRCDPISGHTALYWYRQSLGQGLEFLIYFQGNSAPDKSGLPSDRFSAERTGGSVSTLTIQRTQQEDSAVYLCASSLEQLAYNEQFFGPGTRLTVL.

This chain joins TRBV6-6 and TRBJ1-4; TRBD1 matches 7 bases. V lost 0 bases to trimming and J lost 4 bases; unmatched junction nucleotides: 2. CDR1 MNHNY and CDR2 SVGAGI come from the germline V gene (reference sequence). CDR3 length: 15 amino acids. The CDR3 loop reads CASSYSYRGNEKLFF. CDR3 bases: TGTGCCAGCAGTTACTCGTACAGGGGTAATGAAAAACTGTTTTTT.

This clonotype was seen a few times. V and J are TRBV7-9 and TRBJ1-1; D is undetermined. With 7 bases removed from V and 0 bases from J, the gap between germline ends came to 24 bases. This CDR3 comprises 18 residues. Germline assignment: CDR1 SEHNR and CDR2 FQNEAQ (reference sequence). The CDR3 loop reads CASTKYREKRTMNTEAFF. The CDR3 DNA reads as TGTGCCAGCACCAAATATAGGGAAAAAAGGACGATGAACACTGAAGCTTTCTTT.

In this sample, this clonotype turned up once. The rearrangement joins TRBV2 to TRBJ2-3; 7 nucleotides align to TRBD2. From germline, CDR1 is SNHLY and CDR2 FYNNEI. The CDR3 loop spans 15 amino acids. V trimming: 8 bases; J trimming: 2 bases; junction bases outside the gene matches: 10. Written as DNA, the CDR3 is TGTGCCAGCGATCGGTTGAGCGGGATCACAGATACGCAGTATTTT. Protein: CASDRLSGITDTQYF.

The sample holds many counts of this clonotype. V usage is TRBV6-1 and J usage is TRBJ1-1; D ambiguous. V dropped 6 bases and J dropped 0 bases, with 8 bases sitting between them. CDR1 is MNHNS, CDR2 SASEGT, per germline. This CDR3 region has 13 residues. CDR3 nucleotides: TGTGCCAGCAGGCAGAAACTGAACACTGAAGCTTTCTTT. Its translation is CASRQKLNTEAFF.

This clonotype was observed many times. V and J are TRBV29-1 and TRBJ1-1; maybe TRBD1 (5 bases). Germline CDR1 SQVTM, CDR2 ANQGSEA. The germline V and J ends were trimmed by 6 bases and 5 bases, with 16 bases remaining between them. The CDR3 is 13 residues long. In DNA, the CDR3 is TGCAGCGTCTGGGGGGAGGGTTGGACTGAAGCTTTCTTT. Translated, it gives CSVWGEGWTEAFF.

This clonotype was recorded a few times. A much larger clone lies a single base off, so this may be a read error. The chain is built from TRBV28 and TRBJ2-7; TRBD2 aligns across 7 bases. Germline CDR1 and CDR2: MDHEN and SYDVKM. The CDR3 length is 16 residues. After removal of 5 bases from V and 0 bases from J, the junction contained 10 bases not matched to a gene. The CDR3 loop reads CASSQMAGARSYEQYF. The CDR3 bases are TGTGCCAGCAGTCAGATGGCGGGAGCACGCTCCTACGAGCAGTACTTC.

J is TRBJ2-7 and V is TRBV5-1; D is perhaps TRBD2 (6 bases). V lost 4 bases to trimming and J lost 3 bases, with 23 bases between them. Germline-derived CDR1 and CDR2 are SGHRS and YFSETQ. The CDR3 totals 17 residues. Written as DNA, the CDR3 is TGCGCCAGCAGCCCCCGCGAGATGGAGGGCCGTTACTACGAGCAGTACTTC. Translation gives CASSPREMEGRYYEQYF.

The chain carries TRBV19 and TRBJ2-6; no clear D gene. This CDR3 spans 16 amino acids. Trimming pared 3 bases from V and 0 bases from J, leaving 9 bases between. The germline gives CDR1 LNHDA, CDR2 SQIVND (reference sequence). The CDR3 DNA follows: TGTGCCAGTAGTATTGGCAGGTTCTCTGGGGCCAACGTCCTGACTTTC. The encoded protein is CASSIGRFSGANVLTF.

This CDR3 reads CSAREPGQNTEAFF. The CDR3 DNA reads TGCAGTGCTAGAGAGCCGGGACAGAACACTGAAGCTTTCTTT. The chain joins TRBV20-1 to TRBJ1-1; weak D call: TRBD1 (6 bases). Germline CDR1 DFQATT, CDR2 SNEGSKA (reference sequence). V was pared by 0 bases and J by 1 base, with 9 bases between. This CDR3 region has 14 residues.

The table lists this clonotype with many counts. The chain carries TRBV6-5 and TRBJ2-5, with 8 bases that match TRBD2. The CDR3 extends over 16 amino acids. V dropped 4 bases and J dropped 10; count of bases not matched to a gene: 17. The germline V gene has CDR1 MNHEY and CDR2 SVGAGI. The DNA for the CDR3 is TGTGCCAGCAGTTCCCCCGGGACTAGGGGTGTCAGGTACCAGTACTTC. Its protein is CASSSPGTRGVRYQYF.

This clonotype was seen repeatedly, ten times or more. The V and J genes are TRBV28 and TRBJ2-7; a possible D gene is TRBD2 (6 bases). Germline CDR1 and CDR2: MDHEN and SYDVKM. This CDR3 spans 14 amino acids. The germline V and J ends were trimmed by 7 bases and 2 bases, with 15 bases remaining between them. The CDR3 spells CASIPASETYEQYF. The CDR3 DNA reads TGTGCCAGCATCCCTGCTAGCGAGACCTACGAGCAGTACTTC.